This paragraph covers one T cell receptor (beta chain) sequence. Its antigen is undetermined. These data come from a study of radiotherapy plus CTLA-4 blockade in lung cancer. Across the study: Objective responses occurred in about 17% of patients; roughly 30% had disease control. General study results and limits: Tumor-origin TCR clones grew in blood after radiotherapy plus ipilimumab.

Trimming pared 0 bases from V and 4 bases from J, leaving 9 bases between. Per germline, CDR1 MNHEY and CDR2 SVGAGI. CDR3 length: 15 residues. Profiled with immunoSEQ multiplex PCR; TCRdb holds only in-frame clones, not every one. The sample records 55,000 to 80,000 clones, around four fifths being singletons. The specimen was peripheral blood, collected from a patient treated with radiotherapy plus ipilimumab. This receptor was identified in a human donor with non-small cell lung cancer who had a complete response to radiotherapy plus ipilimumab. This chain connects TRBV6-5 to TRBJ1-4, with TRBD1 as a possible D gene (5 bases). The CDR3 bases are TGTGCCAGCAGTTACTCCCGACAGAATAATGAAAAACTGTTTTTT. Translation gives CASSYSRQNNEKLFF.